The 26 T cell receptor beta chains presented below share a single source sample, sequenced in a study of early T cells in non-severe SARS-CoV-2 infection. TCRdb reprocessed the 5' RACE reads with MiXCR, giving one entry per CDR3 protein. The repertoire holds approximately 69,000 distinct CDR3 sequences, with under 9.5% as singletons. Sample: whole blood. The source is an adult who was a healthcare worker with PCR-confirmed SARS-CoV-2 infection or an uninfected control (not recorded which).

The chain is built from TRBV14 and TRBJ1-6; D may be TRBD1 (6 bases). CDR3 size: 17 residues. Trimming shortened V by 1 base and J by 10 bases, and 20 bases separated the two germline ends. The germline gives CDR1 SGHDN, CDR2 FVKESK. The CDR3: CASSQVFSQGTGSPLHF. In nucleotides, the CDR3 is TGTGCCAGCAGCCAAGTATTCTCGCAGGGGACCGGATCACCCCTCCACTTT. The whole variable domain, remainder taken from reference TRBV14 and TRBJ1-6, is EAGVTQFPSHSVIEKGQTVTLRCDPISGHDNLYWYRRVMGKEIKFLLHFVKESKQDESGMPNNRFLAERTGGTYSTLKVQPAELEDSGVYFCASSQVFSQGTGSPLHFGNGTRLTVT.

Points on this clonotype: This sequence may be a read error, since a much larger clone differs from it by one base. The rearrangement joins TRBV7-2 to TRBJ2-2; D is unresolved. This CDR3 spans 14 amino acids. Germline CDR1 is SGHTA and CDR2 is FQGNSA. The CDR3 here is CAGSLEFNTGELFF. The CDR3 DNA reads TGTGCCGGCAGCTTAGAATTTAACACCGGGGAGCTGTTTTTT.

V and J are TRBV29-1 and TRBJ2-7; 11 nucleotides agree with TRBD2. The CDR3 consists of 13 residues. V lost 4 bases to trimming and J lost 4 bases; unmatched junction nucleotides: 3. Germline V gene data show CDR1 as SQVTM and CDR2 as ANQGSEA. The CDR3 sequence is CSVAGTSGYEQYF. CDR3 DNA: TGCAGCGTTGCGGGGACTAGCGGTTACGAGCAGTACTTC.

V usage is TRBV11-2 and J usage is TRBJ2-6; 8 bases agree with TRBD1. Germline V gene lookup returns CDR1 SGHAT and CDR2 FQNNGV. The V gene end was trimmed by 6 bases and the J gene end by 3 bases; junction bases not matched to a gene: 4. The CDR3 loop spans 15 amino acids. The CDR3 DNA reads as TGTGCCAGCAGTGACAGGGGTCGTGGGGCCAACGTCCTGACTTTC. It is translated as CASSDRGRGANVLTF.

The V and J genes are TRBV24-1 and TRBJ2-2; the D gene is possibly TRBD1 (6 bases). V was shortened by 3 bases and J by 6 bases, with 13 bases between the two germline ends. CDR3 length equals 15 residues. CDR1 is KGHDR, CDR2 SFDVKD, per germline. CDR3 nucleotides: TGTGCCACCAGTGATCACGTACAGGGCCCCGGGGAGCTGTTTTTT. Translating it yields CATSDHVQGPGELFF.

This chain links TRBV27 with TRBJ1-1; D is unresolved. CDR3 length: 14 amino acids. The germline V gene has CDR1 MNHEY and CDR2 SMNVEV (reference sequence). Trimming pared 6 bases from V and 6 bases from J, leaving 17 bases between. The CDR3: CASRTPSAMPEAFF. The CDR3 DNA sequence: TGTGCCAGCAGGACTCCATCGGCCATGCCTGAAGCTTTCTTT.

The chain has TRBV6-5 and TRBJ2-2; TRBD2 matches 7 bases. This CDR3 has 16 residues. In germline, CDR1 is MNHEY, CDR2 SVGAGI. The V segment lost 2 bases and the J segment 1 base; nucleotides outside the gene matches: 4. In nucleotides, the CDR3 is TGTGCCAGCAGTTACGTAGCGGGTCGGAACACCGGGGAGCTGTTTTTT. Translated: CASSYVAGRNTGELFF.

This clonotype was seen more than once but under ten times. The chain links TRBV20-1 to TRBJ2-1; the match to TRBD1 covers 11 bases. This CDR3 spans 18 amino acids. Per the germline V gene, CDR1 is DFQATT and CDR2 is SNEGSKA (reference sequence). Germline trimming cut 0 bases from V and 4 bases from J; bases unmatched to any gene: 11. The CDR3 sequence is CSARDMYRGTGGYNEQFF. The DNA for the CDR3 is TGCAGTGCTAGAGATATGTATAGGGGGACAGGGGGATACAATGAGCAGTTCTTC.

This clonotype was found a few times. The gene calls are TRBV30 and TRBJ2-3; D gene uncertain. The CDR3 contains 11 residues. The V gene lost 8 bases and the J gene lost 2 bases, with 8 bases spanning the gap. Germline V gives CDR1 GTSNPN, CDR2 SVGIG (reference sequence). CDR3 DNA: TGTGCCCGATACCTCACAGATACGCAGTATTTT. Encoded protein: CARYLTDTQYF.

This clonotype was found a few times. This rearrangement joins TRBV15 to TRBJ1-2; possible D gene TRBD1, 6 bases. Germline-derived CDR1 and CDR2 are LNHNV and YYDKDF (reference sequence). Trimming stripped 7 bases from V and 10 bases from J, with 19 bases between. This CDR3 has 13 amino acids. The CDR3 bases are TGTGCCACCACCCGAGGGGGGTGGTGGGACTACACCTTC. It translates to CATTRGGWWDYTF.

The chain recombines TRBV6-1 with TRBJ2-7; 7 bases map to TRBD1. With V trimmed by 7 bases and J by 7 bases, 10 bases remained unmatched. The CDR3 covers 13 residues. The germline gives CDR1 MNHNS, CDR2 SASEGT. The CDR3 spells CASNQQQGHEQYF. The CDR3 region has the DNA TGTGCCAGCAACCAACAACAGGGGCATGAGCAGTACTTC.

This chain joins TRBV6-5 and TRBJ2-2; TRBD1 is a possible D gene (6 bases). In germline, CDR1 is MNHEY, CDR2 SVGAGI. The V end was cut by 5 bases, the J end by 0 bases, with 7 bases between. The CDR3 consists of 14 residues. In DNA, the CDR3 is TGTGCCAGCAGTGACAGGACGAACACCGGGGAGCTGTTTTTT. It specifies CASSDRTNTGELFF.

The CDR3 DNA is TGTGCCAGCAGCTTAGCTGGGACTAGCAGATTCACAGATACGCAGTATTTT. Encoded protein: CASSLAGTSRFTDTQYF. The chain carries TRBV7-8 and TRBJ2-3; 9 nucleotides match TRBD2. Germline CDR1 SGHVS, CDR2 FQNEAQ. The CDR3 consists of 17 residues. The V segment lost 0 bases and the J segment 2 bases; nucleotides outside the gene matches: 6. The full variable domain, rest sourced from reference TRBV7-8 and TRBJ2-3, is GAGVSQSPRYKVAKRGQDVALRCDPISGHVSLFWYQQALGQGPEFLTYFQNEAQLDKSGLPSDRFFAERPEGSVSTLKIQRTQQEDSAVYLCASSLAGTSRFTDTQYFGPGTRLTVL.

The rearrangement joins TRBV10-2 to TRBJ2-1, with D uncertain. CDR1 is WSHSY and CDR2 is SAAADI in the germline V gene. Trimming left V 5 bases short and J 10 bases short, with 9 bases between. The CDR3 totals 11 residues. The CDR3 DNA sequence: TGCGCCAGCAGTTTCCTAAGGGAGCAGTTCTTC. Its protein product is CASSFLREQFF.

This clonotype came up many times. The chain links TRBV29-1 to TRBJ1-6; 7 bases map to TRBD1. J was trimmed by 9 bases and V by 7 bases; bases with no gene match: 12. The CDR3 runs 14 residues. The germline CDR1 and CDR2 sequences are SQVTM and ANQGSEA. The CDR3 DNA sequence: TGCAGCGCCGAGAGGTCCAGGGGGGGTTCACCCCTCCACTTT. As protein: CSAERSRGGSPLHF.

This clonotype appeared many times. CDR3 sequence (DNA): TGTGCCAGCAGTTGGGACGGGACCGGGGAGCTGTTTTTT. Its translation is CASSWDGTGELFF. The chain employs TRBV7-3 and TRBJ2-2; D assignment may be TRBD1 or TRBD2 (5 bases each). V was clipped by 6 bases and J by 5 bases, with 10 bases between them. The CDR3 is made up of 13 amino acids. Germline values: CDR1 SGHTA, CDR2 FQGTGA.

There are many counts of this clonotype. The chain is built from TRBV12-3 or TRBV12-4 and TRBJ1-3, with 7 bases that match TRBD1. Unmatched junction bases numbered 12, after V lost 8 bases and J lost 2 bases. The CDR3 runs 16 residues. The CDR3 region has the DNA TGTGCCAGCGGCCCACAGGGGTTCATCGCTGGAAACACCATATATTTT. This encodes CASGPQGFIAGNTIYF.

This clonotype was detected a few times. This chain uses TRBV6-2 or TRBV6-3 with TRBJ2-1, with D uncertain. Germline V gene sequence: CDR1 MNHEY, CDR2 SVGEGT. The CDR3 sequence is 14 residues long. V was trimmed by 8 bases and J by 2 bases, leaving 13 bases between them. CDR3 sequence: CASGGQPTYNEQFF. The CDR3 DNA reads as TGTGCCAGCGGTGGGCAGCCAACCTACAATGAGCAGTTCTTC.

CDR3 in amino acids: CSAGTGNDEKLFF. In nucleotides, the CDR3 is TGCAGCGCCGGGACAGGGAACGATGAAAAACTGTTTTTT. The chain is built from TRBV29-1 and TRBJ1-4; 9 bases are a match to TRBD1. The CDR3 is 13 residues long. The trim removed 7 bases at V and 6 bases at J, leaving 6 bases unmatched. Per the germline V gene, CDR1 is SQVTM and CDR2 is ANQGSEA. Looking up the rest from reference TRBV29-1 and TRBJ1-4 gives the full variable domain: SAVISQKPSRDICQRGTSLTIQCQVDSQVTMMFWYRQQPGQSLTLIATANQGSEATYESGFVIDKFPISRPNLTFSTLTVSNMSPEDSSIYLCSAGTGNDEKLFFGSGTQLSVL.

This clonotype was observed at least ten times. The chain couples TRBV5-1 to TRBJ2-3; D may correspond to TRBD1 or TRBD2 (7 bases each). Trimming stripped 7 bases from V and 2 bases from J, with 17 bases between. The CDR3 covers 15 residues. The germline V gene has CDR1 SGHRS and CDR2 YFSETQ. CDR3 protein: CASALQGGTTDTQYF. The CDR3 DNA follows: TGCGCCAGCGCTCTTCAGGGGGGGACCACAGATACGCAGTATTTT.

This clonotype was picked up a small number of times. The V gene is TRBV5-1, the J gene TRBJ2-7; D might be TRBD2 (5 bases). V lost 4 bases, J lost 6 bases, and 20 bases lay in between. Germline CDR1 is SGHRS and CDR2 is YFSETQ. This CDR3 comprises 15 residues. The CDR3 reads CASSPGSLASGEQYF. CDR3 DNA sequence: TGCGCCAGCAGCCCTGGTAGCCTAGCTTCCGGCGAGCAGTACTTC.

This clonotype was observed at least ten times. The CDR3 bases are TGCAGTGCTTCATACCAGCGTTCGGGCTCCTACGAGCAGTACTTC. Translated: CSASYQRSGSYEQYF. J is TRBJ2-7 and V is TRBV20-1; D ambiguous. Trimming took off 5 bases at V and 0 bases at J, with 17 bases between the two ends. Germline CDR1 and CDR2: DFQATT and SNEGSKA (reference sequence). This CDR3 contains 15 residues.

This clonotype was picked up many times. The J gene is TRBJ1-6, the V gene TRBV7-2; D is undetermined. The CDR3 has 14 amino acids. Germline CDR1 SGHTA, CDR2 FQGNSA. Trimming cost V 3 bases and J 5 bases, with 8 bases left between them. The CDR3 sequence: CASSFLRDNSPLHF. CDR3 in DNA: TGTGCCAGCAGCTTTTTACGGGATAATTCACCCCTCCACTTT.

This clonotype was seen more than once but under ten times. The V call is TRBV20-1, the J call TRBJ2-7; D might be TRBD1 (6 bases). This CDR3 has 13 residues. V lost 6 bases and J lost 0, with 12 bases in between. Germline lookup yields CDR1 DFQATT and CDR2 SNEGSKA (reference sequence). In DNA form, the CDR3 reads TGCAGTGCCATACAGGGTAGCTCCTACGAGCAGTACTTC. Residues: CSAIQGSSYEQYF.

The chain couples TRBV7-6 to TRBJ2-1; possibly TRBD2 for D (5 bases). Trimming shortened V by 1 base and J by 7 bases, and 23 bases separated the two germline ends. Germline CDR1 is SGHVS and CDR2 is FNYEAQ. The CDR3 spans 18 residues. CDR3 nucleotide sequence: TGTGCCAGCAGCTTAGGTGACGTCGGACTCACGGCTGAGAATGAGCAGTTCTTC. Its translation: CASSLGDVGLTAENEQFF. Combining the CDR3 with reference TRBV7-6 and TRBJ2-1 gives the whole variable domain GAGVSQSPRYKVTKRGQDVALRCDPISGHVSLYWYRQALGQGPEFLTYFNYEAQQDKSGLPNDRFSAERPEGSISTLTIQRTEQRDSAMYRCASSLGDVGLTAENEQFFGPGTRLTVL.

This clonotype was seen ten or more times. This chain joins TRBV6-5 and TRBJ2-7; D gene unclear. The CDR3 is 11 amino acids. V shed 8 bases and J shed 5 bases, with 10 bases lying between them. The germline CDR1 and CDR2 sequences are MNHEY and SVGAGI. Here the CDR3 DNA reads TGTGCCAGCCAGATCGGAGACGAGCAGTACTTC. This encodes CASQIGDEQYF.